Below, 18 T cell receptor beta chains from the same sample are listed, as sequenced in a study of T cell responses to AZD1222 COVID-19 vaccine. Profiled with immunoSEQ multiplex PCR; TCRdb holds only in-frame clones, not every one. The table lists under 170,000 clones, around 94% of them singletons. Sequencing used peripheral blood, obtained on day 0 of AZD1222 vaccination. Every receptor here comes from an adult in good health.

The chain carries TRBV2 and TRBJ1-5; no clear D gene. Germline-derived CDR1 and CDR2 are SNHLY and FYNNEI. The CDR3 has 13 residues. With 7 bases removed from V and 5 bases from J, the gap between germline ends came to 12 bases. The CDR3 DNA reads as TGTGCCAGCACTGGGATTAGAGATCAGCCCCAGCATTTT. Protein product: CASTGIRDQPQHF.

This chain joins TRBV6-4 and TRBJ1-6; 8 bases are a match to TRBD1. This CDR3 comprises 13 residues. Losses at the gene ends were 2 bases for V and 12 bases for J; bases not matched to a gene: 3. Germline CDR1 reads MRHNA; CDR2 reads SNTAGT. This CDR3 reads CASSDGTGLPLHF. DNA of the CDR3: TGTGCCAGCAGTGACGGGACAGGTTTACCCCTCCACTTT.

The J gene is TRBJ2-1, the V gene TRBV24-1, with TRBD2 matching 9 bases. The CDR3 is made up of 14 amino acids. The V and J ends lost 5 bases and 5 bases, in that order; junction bases with no gene match: 3. Germline loops: CDR1 KGHDR, CDR2 SFDVKD. The CDR3 DNA follows: TGTGCCACCAGTGCTCAGCGGGGGGACAATGAGCAGTTCTTC. It codes for CATSAQRGDNEQFF.

The V call is TRBV27, the J call TRBJ2-3, with D uncertain. The V gene's germline CDR1 is MNHEY and CDR2 SMNVEV (reference sequence). The CDR3 has 16 residues. The V end lost 7 bases, the J end lost 0 bases, and 17 bases lay between the germline ends. This chain's CDR3 is CASTLNRLMSTDTQYF. CDR3 nucleotide sequence: TGTGCCAGCACCCTGAACCGGCTTATGAGCACAGATACGCAGTATTTT.

V is TRBV28 and J is TRBJ2-1, with 11 bases matching TRBD2. Germline lookup yields CDR1 MDHEN and CDR2 SYDVKM. This CDR3 spans 16 amino acids. With 2 bases clipped from V and 6 bases from J, the junction kept 6 bases outside the gene matches. The CDR3: CASSLTSGGIVNEQFF. The CDR3, as DNA: TGTGCCAGCAGTTTAACTAGCGGGGGTATTGTCAATGAGCAGTTCTTC. Complete variable domain (other parts from reference TRBV28 and TRBJ2-1): DVKVTQSSRYLVKRTGEKVFLECVQDMDHENMFWYRQDPGLGLRLIYFSYDVKMKEKGDIPEGYSVSREKKERFSLILESASTNQTSMYLCASSLTSGGIVNEQFFGPGTRLTVL.

This chain joins TRBV5-4 and TRBJ1-4; perhaps TRBD1 as D (5 bases). This CDR3 is built from 12 residues. Trimming took 4 bases from V and 8 from J, leaving 9 bases between them. Germline values: CDR1 SGHNT, CDR2 YYREEE (reference sequence). The CDR3 spells CASSTRGEKLFF. CDR3 DNA sequence: TGTGCCAGCAGCACCCGGGGGGAAAAACTGTTTTTT.

The V gene is TRBV6-6, the J gene TRBJ1-4, with 9 bases identical to TRBD1. The CDR3 extends over 15 amino acids. The trim removed 2 bases at V and 7 bases at J, leaving 5 bases unmatched. CDR1 and CDR2 (germline): MNHNY, SVGAGI (reference sequence). CDR3 loop: CASSYRGQGGEKLFF. For the CDR3, the DNA is TGTGCCAGCAGTTACAGGGGACAGGGAGGTGAAAAACTGTTTTTT.

In its sample, this clone was seen a few times. In the same sample, other DNA sequences code for this CDR3. The rearrangement uses TRBV5-1 and TRBJ1-2, with D possibly matching TRBD1 (6 bases). V lost 0 bases and J lost 2, with 8 bases in between. Germline values: CDR1 SGHRS, CDR2 YFSETQ. The CDR3 is 14 residues long. CDR3 bases: TGCGCCAGCAGCTTGGGGGGGACAAACTATGGCTACACCTTC. Translating it yields CASSLGGTNYGYTF.

The V and J genes are TRBV6-5 and TRBJ1-2; no clear D gene. Germline V gene data show CDR1 as MNHEY and CDR2 as SVGAGI. Trimming removed 2 bases at V and 4 bases at J, with 8 bases between. The CDR3 runs 13 residues. The CDR3 loop reads CASSYGSLYGYTF. The CDR3, as DNA: TGTGCCAGCAGTTACGGCTCTCTCTATGGCTACACCTTC.

The chain carries TRBV7-2 and TRBJ1-2; the D is unclear. The germline gives CDR1 SGHTA, CDR2 FQGNSA. This CDR3 contains 16 residues. The V end lost 5 bases, the J end lost 0 bases, and 16 bases lay between the germline ends. The CDR3 DNA is TGTGCCAGCAGCCCGGAGGGTGGGGTTACTAACTATGGCTACACCTTC. Residues: CASSPEGGVTNYGYTF.

This chain joins TRBV2 and TRBJ2-1; 9 bases line up with TRBD1. The CDR3 runs 17 residues. V lost 7 bases to trimming and J lost 0 bases; unmatched junction nucleotides: 10. CDR1 SNHLY and CDR2 FYNNEI come from the germline V gene. CDR3 DNA sequence: TGTGCCAGCAATTCGGGACAGGGCAAGAGCTCCTACAATGAGCAGTTCTTC. Encoded protein: CASNSGQGKSSYNEQFF.

The chain is built from TRBV5-1 and TRBJ1-6, with 12 bases matching TRBD1. The CDR3 consists of 17 residues. CDR1 is SGHRS and CDR2 is YFSETQ in the germline V gene. Trimming cost V 0 bases and J 8 bases; bases outside gene matches: 6. CDR3 residues: CASSLAGTGGADSPLHF. CDR3 sequence (DNA): TGCGCCAGCAGCTTGGCCGGGACAGGGGGCGCAGATTCACCCCTCCACTTT. The variable domain in full, completed from reference TRBV5-1 and TRBJ1-6, reads KAGVTQTPRYLIKTRGQQVTLSCSPISGHRSVSWYQQTPGQGLQFLFEYFSETQRNKGNFPGRFSGRQFSNSRSEMNVSTLELGDSALYLCASSLAGTGGADSPLHFGNGTRLTVT.

This clone was picked up one time. V and J are TRBV27 and TRBJ1-5; no firm D call. V lost 6 bases and J lost 0, with 15 bases in between. There are 16 residues in the CDR3. CDR1 is MNHEY and CDR2 is SMNVEV in the germline V gene (reference sequence). CDR3 amino acids: CASRFIGGVSNQPQHF. Here the CDR3 DNA reads TGTGCCAGCAGATTCATAGGCGGAGTTAGCAATCAGCCCCAGCATTTT.

DNA for the CDR3: TGTGCCAGCAGCGGCTCGGCAGGGCAAGTACTGGAGACCCAGTACTTC. It yields the protein CASSGSAGQVLETQYF. This chain joins TRBV9 and TRBJ2-5; TRBD1 is a possible D gene (5 bases). This CDR3 region has 16 residues. Germline CDR1 is SGDLS and CDR2 is YYNGEE. With 3 bases removed from V and 5 bases from J, the gap between germline ends came to 20 bases.

This sequence joins TRBV19 and TRBJ1-1; no clear D. The CDR3 has 13 amino acids. Germline-derived CDR1 and CDR2 are LNHDA and SQIVND (reference sequence). V lost 1 base and J lost 2, with 5 bases in between. The CDR3 bases are TGTGCCAGTAGTATAGGACAAAACACTGAAGCTTTCTTT. Residues: CASSIGQNTEAFF.

The genes are TRBV28 and TRBJ2-5; maybe TRBD2 (5 bases). Trimming took 5 bases from V and 5 from J, leaving 15 bases between them. The CDR3 runs 14 residues. CDR1 and CDR2 (germline): MDHEN, SYDVKM. The CDR3 spells CASSPPLKRETQYF. In DNA form, the CDR3 reads TGTGCCAGCAGTCCCCCCCTTAAGCGGGAGACCCAGTACTTC.

The chain joins TRBV5-4 to TRBJ2-3, with D uncertain. This CDR3 comprises 16 residues. The V and J ends lost 3 bases and 3 bases respectively, with 17 bases between them. The germline gives CDR1 SGHNT, CDR2 YYREEE (reference sequence). For the CDR3, the DNA is TGTGCCAGCAGCTCCCAGAAGACGCGTAATACAGATACGCAGTATTTT. Translated: CASSSQKTRNTDTQYF.

The genes are TRBV6-2 or TRBV6-3 and TRBJ2-1, with 11 bases that match TRBD2. Germline CDR1 MNHEY, CDR2 SVGEGT. This CDR3 region has 21 residues. The V segment lost 4 bases and the J segment 7 bases; nucleotides outside the gene matches: 24. The CDR3 region has the DNA TGTGCCAGCAGTTGGGGTACAAGACTAGCGGGGTATTTCTCGGTGGGTAATGAGCAGTTCTTC. Translated, it gives CASSWGTRLAGYFSVGNEQFF.